Sequencing of this T cell receptor (beta chain) was carried out in a study of blood T cell repertoires in COVID-19. Study details: Acute and convalescent COVID-19 samples came from the United States, Italy and Spain. The cDNA or gDNA used as material had been derived from T cells, B-cell-depleted T cells, or PBMCs.

Authors' methods: Amplifying reference gene primers gave estimates of nucleated cell counts. Assay: immunoSEQ multiplex PCR; the TCRdb copy retains only in-frame clones and omits some. Clone size and the V and J calls come from that table; the DNA yielded D and trimming. Seen here are approximately 250,000 clones, 86% observed once, and the top ten hold about 8.6%. Germline CDR1 and CDR2: GTSNPN and SVGIG (reference sequence). The CDR3 consists of 14 residues. Trimming cost V 2 bases and J 7 bases, with 17 bases left between them. This chain connects TRBV30 to TRBJ2-5; D might be TRBD2 (6 bases). This sequence was found in a man aged 35-49 years with active or convalescent COVID-19. Sample: peripheral blood. The CDR3 spells CAWSSGVWEGTQYF. The CDR3 DNA sequence: TGTGCCTGGAGTTCGGGGGTTTGGGAAGGGACCCAGTACTTC.